The T cell receptor (beta chain) under discussion was sequenced for a study of regulatory T cells in long-lasting Graves disease. Time point meaning: persistent/refractory GD, antithyroid drugs over 5 years with positive TRAb. The TCR library used RNA extracted from PBMCs. The ends lost 0 bases at V and 5 bases at J; junction bases unmatched: 5. CDR1 and CDR2 from the germline V gene are SEHNR and FQNEAQ (reference sequence). This CDR3 spans 15 amino acids. Arm-PCR of CDR3 regions and iRepertoire HTBI primers were the basis on which TCR beta libraries were built. TCRdb re-called the multiplex PCR reads through MiXCR, storing one row per CDR3 protein. The repertoire includes some 430,000 distinct CDR3 sequences, 20% to 25% of them detected once, and more than 6% sits in the top ten. This clonotype was counted ten times or more.

This chain links TRBV7-9 with TRBJ1-1, with 8 nucleotides matching TRBD1. The sequence came from a female donor with Graves disease. The sequences come from peripheral blood mononuclear cells (PBMCs), collected when the disease was refractory, from a patient treated with antithyroid drugs. In DNA, the CDR3 is TGTGCCAGCAGCTTAGCCCAGGGGGCGAGAACTGAAGCTTTCTTT. This gives the protein CASSLAQGARTEAFF. Combining the CDR3 with reference TRBV7-9 and TRBJ1-1 gives the whole variable domain DTGVSQNPRHKITKRGQNVTFRCDPISEHNRLYWYRQTLGQGPEFLTYFQNEAQLEKSRLLSDRFSAERPKGSFSTLEIQRTEQGDSAMYLCASSLAQGARTEAFFGQGTRLTVV.